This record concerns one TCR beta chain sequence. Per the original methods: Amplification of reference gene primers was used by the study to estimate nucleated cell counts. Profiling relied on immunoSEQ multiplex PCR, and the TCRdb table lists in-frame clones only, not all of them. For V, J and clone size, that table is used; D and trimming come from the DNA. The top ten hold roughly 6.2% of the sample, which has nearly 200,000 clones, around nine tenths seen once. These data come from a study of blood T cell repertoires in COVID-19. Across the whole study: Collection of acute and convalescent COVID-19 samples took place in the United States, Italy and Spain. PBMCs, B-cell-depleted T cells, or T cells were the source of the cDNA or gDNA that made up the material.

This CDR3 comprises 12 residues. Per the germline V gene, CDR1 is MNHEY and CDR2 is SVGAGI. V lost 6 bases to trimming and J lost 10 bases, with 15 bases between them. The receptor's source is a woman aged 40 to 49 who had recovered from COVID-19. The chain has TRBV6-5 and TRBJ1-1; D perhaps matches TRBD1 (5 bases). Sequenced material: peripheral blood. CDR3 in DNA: TGTGCCAGCAGAGCCGGGGGGAGAGGAGCTTTCTTT. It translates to CASRAGGRGAFF.